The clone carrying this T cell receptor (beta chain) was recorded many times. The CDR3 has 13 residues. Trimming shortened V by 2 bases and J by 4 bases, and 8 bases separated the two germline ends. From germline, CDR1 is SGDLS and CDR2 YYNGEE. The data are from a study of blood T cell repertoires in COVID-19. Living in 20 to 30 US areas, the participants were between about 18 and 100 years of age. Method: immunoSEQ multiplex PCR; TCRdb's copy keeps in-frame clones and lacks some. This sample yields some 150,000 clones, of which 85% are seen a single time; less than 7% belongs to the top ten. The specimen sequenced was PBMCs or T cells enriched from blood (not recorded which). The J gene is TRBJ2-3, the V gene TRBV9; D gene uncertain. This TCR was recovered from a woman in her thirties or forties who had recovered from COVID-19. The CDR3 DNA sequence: TGTGCCAGCAGCGTTCAGGTCGCAGATACGCAGTATTTT. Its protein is CASSVQVADTQYF. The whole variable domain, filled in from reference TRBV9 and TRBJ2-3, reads DSGVTQTPKHLITATGQRVTLRCSPRSGDLSVYWYQQSLDQGLQFLIQYYNGEERAKGNILERFSAQQFPDLHSELNLSSLELGDSALYFCASSVQVADTQYFGPGTRLTVL.